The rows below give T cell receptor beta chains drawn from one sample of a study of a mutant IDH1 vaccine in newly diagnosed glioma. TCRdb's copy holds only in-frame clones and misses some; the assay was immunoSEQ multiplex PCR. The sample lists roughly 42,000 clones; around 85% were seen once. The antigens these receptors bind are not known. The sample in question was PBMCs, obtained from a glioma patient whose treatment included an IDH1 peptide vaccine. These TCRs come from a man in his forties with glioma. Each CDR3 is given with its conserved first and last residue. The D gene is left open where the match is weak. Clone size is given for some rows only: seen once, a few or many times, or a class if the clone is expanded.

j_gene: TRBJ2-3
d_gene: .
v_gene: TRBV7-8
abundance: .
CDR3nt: TGTGCCAGCAGCTTCCAAATTTCGGACAACACAGATACGCAGTATTTT
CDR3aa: CASSFQISDNTDTQYF

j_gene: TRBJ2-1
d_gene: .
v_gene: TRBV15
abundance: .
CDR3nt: TGTGCCACCAGCAGAGATGGAGTATGGAATGAGCAGTTCTTC
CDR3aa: CATSRDGVWNEQFF

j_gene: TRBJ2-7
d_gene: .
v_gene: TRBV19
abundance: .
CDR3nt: TGTGCCAGTAGTCTGGACACGGGGGAGCAGTACTTC
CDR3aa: CASSLDTGEQYF

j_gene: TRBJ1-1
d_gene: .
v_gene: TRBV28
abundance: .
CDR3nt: TGTGCCAGCAGCCGACTCGCCCCGGGGGAAGCTTTCTTT
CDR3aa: CASSRLAPGEAFF

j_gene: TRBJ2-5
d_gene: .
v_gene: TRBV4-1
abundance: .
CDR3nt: TGCGCCAGCAGCCATCGGTCCAGGGGGACCCAGTACTTC
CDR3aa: CASSHRSRGTQYF

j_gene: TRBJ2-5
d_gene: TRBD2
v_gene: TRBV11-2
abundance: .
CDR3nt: TGTGCCAGCATCCGGGGACTAGCGCAAGAGACCCAGTACTTC
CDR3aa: CASIRGLAQETQYF

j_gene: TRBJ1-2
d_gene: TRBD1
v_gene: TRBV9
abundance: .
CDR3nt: TGTGCCAGCAGCGTAAGGGGACAGGGGGCGGATGGCTACACCTTC
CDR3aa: CASSVRGQGADGYTF

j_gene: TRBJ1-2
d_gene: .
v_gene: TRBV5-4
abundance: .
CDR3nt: TGTGCCAGCAGCCTCCAAACAGGGCCCTACTATGGCTACACCTTC
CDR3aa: CASSLQTGPYYGYTF

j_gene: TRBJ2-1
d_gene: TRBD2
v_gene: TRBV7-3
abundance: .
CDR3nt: TGTGCCAGCAGCCCCCGGACTAGCGGAAACAATGAGCAGTTCTTC
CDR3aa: CASSPRTSGNNEQFF

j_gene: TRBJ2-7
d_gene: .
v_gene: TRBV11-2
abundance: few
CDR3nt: TGTGCCAGCAGCTTAACCCAGGAGCAGTACTTC
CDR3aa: CASSLTQEQYF

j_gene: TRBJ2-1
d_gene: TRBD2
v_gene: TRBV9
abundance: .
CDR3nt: TGTGCCAGCAGCGTAAACCCTAGCGGGACCATCAACTCCTACAATGAGCAGTTCTTC
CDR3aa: CASSVNPSGTINSYNEQFF

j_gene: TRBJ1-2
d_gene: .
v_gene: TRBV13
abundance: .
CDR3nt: TGTGCCAGCAGCGCCGAAGAGCGGAGCTATGGCTACACCTTC
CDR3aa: CASSAEERSYGYTF

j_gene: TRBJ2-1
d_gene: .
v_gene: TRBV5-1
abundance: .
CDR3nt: TGCGCCAGCAGCGCCGGGGTCCGTGGAGAGCAGTTCTTC
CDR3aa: CASSAGVRGEQFF

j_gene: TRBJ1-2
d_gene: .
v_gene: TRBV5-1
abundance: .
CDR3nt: TGCGCCAGCAGCCCTACCCTACAGGGTACCTATGGCTACACCTTC
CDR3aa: CASSPTLQGTYGYTF

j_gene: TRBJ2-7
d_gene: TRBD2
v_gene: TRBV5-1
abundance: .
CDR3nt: TGCGCCAGCAGCTTTTCAGCGGGAGCTTACGAGCAGTACTTC
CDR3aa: CASSFSAGAYEQYF

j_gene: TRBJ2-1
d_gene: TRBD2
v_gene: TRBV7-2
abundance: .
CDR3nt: TGTGCCAGCTCAGGGGGTTTAGCGGGGGTCTCCTACAATGAGCAGTTCTTC
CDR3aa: CASSGGLAGVSYNEQFF

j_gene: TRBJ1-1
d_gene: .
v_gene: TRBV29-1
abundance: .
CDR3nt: TGCAGCGTTTATAGAGGGTCTGAAGCTTTCTTT
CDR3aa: CSVYRGSEAFF

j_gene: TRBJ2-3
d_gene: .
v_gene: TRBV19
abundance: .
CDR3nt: TGTGCCAGTACCCCCGACGCACTTAGCACAGATACGCAGTATTTT
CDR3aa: CASTPDALSTDTQYF

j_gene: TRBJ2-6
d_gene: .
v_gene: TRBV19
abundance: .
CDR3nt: TGTGCCAGTAAATCTGGGGCTGGGGCCAACGTCCTGACTTTC
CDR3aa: CASKSGAGANVLTF

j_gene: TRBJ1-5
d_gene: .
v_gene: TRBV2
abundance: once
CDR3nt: TGTGCCAGCCAATACACGGCAGGGGTTAACCAGCCCCAGCATTTT
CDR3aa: CASQYTAGVNQPQHF

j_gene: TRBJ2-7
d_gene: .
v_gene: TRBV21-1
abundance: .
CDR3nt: TGTGCCAGCAGCAAAGTGGGGCTAGCGGATTTCCACGAGCAGTACTTC
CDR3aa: CASSKVGLADFHEQYF

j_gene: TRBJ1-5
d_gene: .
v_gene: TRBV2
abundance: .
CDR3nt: TGTGCCAGCAGGGACCAGGGACAGCCCCAGCATTTT
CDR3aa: CASRDQGQPQHF

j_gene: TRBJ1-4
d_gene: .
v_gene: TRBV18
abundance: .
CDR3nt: TGTGCCAGCTCACCACAGGGATGGGGGCTATATAATGAAAAACTGTTTTTT
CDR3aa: CASSPQGWGLYNEKLFF

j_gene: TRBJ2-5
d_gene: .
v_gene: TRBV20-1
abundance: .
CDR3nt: TGCAGTGCTAGCCATCAAGAGACCCAGTACTTC
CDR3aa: CSASHQETQYF

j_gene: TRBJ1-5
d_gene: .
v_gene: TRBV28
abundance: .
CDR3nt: TGTGCCAGCAGTTCGGGTCAGCCCCAGCATTTT
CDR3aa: CASSSGQPQHF

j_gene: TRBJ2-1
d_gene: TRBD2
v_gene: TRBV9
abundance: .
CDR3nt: TGTGCCAGCAGCGCCCCACAGCGGGAGGCTAGAGACAATGAGCAGTTCTTC
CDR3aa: CASSAPQREARDNEQFF

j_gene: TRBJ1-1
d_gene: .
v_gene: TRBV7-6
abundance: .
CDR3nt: TGTGCCAGCAGCTTAAGGTTTAACACTGAAGCTTTCTTT
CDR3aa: CASSLRFNTEAFF

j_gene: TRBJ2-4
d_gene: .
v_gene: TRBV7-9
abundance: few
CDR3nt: TGTGCCAGCAGGGAGGGGTTTAGCATTCAGTACTTC
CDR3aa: CASREGFSIQYF

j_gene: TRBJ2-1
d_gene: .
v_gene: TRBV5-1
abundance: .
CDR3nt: TGCGCCAGCAGCTTGCAGGGGCTCGTGAATGAGCAGTTCTTC
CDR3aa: CASSLQGLVNEQFF

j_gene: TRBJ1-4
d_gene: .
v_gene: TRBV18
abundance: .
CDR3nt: TGTGCCAGCTCACCACCTCCGGGTAGGGATGAAAAACTGTTTTTT
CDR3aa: CASSPPPGRDEKLFF

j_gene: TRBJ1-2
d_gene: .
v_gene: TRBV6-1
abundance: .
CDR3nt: TGTGCCAGCAGTGAAGTAGTTGGTCAGAGTAACTATGGCTACACCTTC
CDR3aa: CASSEVVGQSNYGYTF

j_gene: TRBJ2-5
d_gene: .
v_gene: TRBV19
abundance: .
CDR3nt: TGTGCCAGTAGTATTAACGGGGGAGAGACCCAGTACTTC
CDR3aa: CASSINGGETQYF

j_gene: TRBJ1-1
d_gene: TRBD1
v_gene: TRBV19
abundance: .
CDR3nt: TGTGCCAGTGGGGACAGGAACACTGAAGCTTTCTTT
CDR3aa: CASGDRNTEAFF

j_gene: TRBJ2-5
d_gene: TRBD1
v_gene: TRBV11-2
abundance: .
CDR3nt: TGTGCCAGCAGCCCCCGGACAGGGGGAGAGACCCAGTACTTC
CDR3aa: CASSPRTGGETQYF

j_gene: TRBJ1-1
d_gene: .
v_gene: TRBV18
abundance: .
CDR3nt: TGTGCCAGCTCACCCCGGGTTTCCGACACTGAAGCTTTCTTT
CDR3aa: CASSPRVSDTEAFF

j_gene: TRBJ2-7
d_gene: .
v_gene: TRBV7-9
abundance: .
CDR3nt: TGTGCCAGCAGCTTTAAGGAGACAAACCCCTACGAGCAGTACTTC
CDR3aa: CASSFKETNPYEQYF

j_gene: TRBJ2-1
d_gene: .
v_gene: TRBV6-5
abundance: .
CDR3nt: TGTGCCAGCAGTTACGGGTTAGCTCCTAGCGATGAGCAGTTCTTC
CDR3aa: CASSYGLAPSDEQFF

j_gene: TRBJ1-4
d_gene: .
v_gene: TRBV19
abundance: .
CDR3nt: TGTGCCAGTAGTATGATGGGGGACGTAAGAGAAAAACTGTTTTTT
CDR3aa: CASSMMGDVREKLFF

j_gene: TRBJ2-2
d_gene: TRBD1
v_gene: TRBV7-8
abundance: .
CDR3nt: TGTGCCAGCACACTGACAGGGGTCCCGAACACCGGGGAGCTGTTTTTT
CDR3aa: CASTLTGVPNTGELFF

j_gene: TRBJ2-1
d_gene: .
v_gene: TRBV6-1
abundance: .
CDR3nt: TGTGCCAGCAGTGCGGTGGGGCGCTACAATGAGCAGTTCTTC
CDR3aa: CASSAVGRYNEQFF

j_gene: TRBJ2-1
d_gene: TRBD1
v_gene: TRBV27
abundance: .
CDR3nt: TGTGCCAGCAGTCTCACAGGGGCCGCGCTATACGATGAGCAGTTCTTC
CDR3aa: CASSLTGAALYDEQFF

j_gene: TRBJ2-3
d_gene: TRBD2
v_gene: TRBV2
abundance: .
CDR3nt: TGTGCCAGCACTCGACTAGCGGGAAAGGATACGCAGTATTTT
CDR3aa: CASTRLAGKDTQYF

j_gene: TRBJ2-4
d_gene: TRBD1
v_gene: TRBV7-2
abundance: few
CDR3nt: TGTGCCAGCAGCTTACTGACAGGGAGTGCCAAAAACATTCAGTACTTC
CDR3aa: CASSLLTGSAKNIQYF

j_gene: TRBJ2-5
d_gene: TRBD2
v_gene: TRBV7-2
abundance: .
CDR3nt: TGTGCCAGCAGCTCTCCAGCCGGGACTAGCGGCCAAGAGACCCAGTACTTC
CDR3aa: CASSSPAGTSGQETQYF

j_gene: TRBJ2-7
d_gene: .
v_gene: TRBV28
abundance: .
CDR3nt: TGTGCCAGCAGTTTTGCGGGGCCCCCCGTGTGGGAGCAGTACTTC
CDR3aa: CASSFAGPPVWEQYF

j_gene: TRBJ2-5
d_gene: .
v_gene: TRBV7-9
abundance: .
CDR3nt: TGTGCCAGCAGCCCGAAGGGGACAAATAGAGAGACCCAGTACTTC
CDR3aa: CASSPKGTNRETQYF

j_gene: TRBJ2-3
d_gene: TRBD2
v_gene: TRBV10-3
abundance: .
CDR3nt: TGTGCCATCAGTGATGTAGCGGGAGTTAGAGTAGATACGCAGTATTTT
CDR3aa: CAISDVAGVRVDTQYF

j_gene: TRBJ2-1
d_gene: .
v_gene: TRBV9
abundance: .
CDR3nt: TGTGCCAGCAGCGTAATTAGCGGCTCCTACAATGAGCAGTTCTTC
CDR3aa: CASSVISGSYNEQFF

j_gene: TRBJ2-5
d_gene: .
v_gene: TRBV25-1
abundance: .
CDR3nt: TGTGCCAGCAGTGAATATCTCAGGGAGATGTGGGAGACCCAGTACTTC
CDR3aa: CASSEYLREMWETQYF

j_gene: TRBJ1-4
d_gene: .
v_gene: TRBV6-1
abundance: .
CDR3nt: TGTGCCAGCAGTGAAGCGCTTACAGGGCTTAATGAAAAACTGTTTTTT
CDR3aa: CASSEALTGLNEKLFF

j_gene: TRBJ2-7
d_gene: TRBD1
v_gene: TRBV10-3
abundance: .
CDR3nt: TGTGCCATCAGTGAGACAGGGGACCACGAGCAGTACTTC
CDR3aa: CAISETGDHEQYF

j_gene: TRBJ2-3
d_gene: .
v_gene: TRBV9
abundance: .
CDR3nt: TGTGCCAGCAGCGTAGGGGGGGCGGGAGACGGCACAGATACGCAGTATTTT
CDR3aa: CASSVGGAGDGTDTQYF

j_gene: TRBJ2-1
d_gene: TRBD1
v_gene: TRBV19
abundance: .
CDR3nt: TGTGCCAGTAGTCCGGGACAGGGGTACAATGAGCAGTTCTTC
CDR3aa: CASSPGQGYNEQFF

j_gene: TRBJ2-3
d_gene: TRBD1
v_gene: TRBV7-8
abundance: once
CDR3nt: TGTGCCAGCAGGGTAGGGACAGCTACAGATACGCAGTATTTT
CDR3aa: CASRVGTATDTQYF

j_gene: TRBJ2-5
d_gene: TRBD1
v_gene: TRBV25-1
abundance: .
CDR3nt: TGTGCCAGCAGTGAGGCCGGGACAGGGGGAGAGACCCAGTACTTC
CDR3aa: CASSEAGTGGETQYF

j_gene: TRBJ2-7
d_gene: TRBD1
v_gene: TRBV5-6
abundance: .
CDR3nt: TGTGCCAGCAGCCCGACAGGGGATCCTACCTACGAGCAGTACTTC
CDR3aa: CASSPTGDPTYEQYF

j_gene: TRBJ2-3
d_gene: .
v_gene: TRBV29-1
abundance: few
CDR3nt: TGCAGCGTTGATCGACTCACAGATACGCAGTATTTT
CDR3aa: CSVDRLTDTQYF

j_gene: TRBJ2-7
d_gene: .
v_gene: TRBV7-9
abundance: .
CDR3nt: TGTGCCAGCAGCCTAGGGACAAAATCACCCTACGAGCAGTACTTC
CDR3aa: CASSLGTKSPYEQYF

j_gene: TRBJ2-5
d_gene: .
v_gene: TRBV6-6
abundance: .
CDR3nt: TGTGCCAGCAGCCCTTCGGTCGGGGAGACCCAGTACTTC
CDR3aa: CASSPSVGETQYF

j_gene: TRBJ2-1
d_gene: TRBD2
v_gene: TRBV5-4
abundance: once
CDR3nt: TGTGCCAGCAATCTCGGGGGGGACTCCTACAATGAGCAGTTCTTC
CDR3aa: CASNLGGDSYNEQFF